These T cell receptor beta chains were read from a single sample in a study of T cell clusters in autoimmune cytopenias. TCRdb reprocessed the multiplex PCR reads and keeps a single row for each CDR3 protein, giving no DNA. Found here are some 8,300 distinct CDR3 sequences; the top ten clones hold over 3.5%. The sample comprised peripheral blood. The receptors here all came from a human donor with an autoimmune cytopenia or autoimmune hepatitis (not recorded which). CDR3s include the opening cysteine and the closing phenylalanine or tryptophan. The size entry is marked missing in some rows and otherwise reads once, few, many or a size class.

J gene | clone size | V gene | CDR3 protein
TRBJ2-1 | medium-sized | TRBV19 | CASSRLASYNEQFF
TRBJ2-1 | medium-sized | TRBV6-6 | CASSYSISASGKFNEQFF
TRBJ2-7 | medium-sized | TRBV12-3/TRBV12-4 | CASRQNYEQYF
TRBJ2-6 | medium-sized | TRBV30 | CAWSLRGFLSGANVLTF
TRBJ1-5 | NA | TRBV30 | CAWSPRGVGNQPQHF
TRBJ1-3 | NA | TRBV6-5 | CASRVDWSSGNTIYF
TRBJ2-3 | medium-sized | TRBV11-2 | CASSPSGTSGRGGTDTQYF
TRBJ1-4 | NA | TRBV5-6 | CASSYTDVAGEKLFF
TRBJ2-2 | NA | TRBV7-6 | CASSLEVPPGELFF
TRBJ2-1 | NA | TRBV18 | CASSPPLAGVSYNEQFF
TRBJ1-6 | NA | TRBV19 | CASSISRQGENSPLHF
TRBJ1-1 | medium-sized | TRBV29-1 | CSALKTGNTEAFF
TRBJ2-1 | NA | TRBV24-1 | CATSSSGLNNEQFF
TRBJ2-7 | medium-sized | TRBV29-1 | CSVGGQTYEQYF
TRBJ2-7 | medium-sized | TRBV5-6 | CASRPGQSYEQYF
TRBJ2-7 | medium-sized | TRBV19 | CASRGLAAPYEQYF
TRBJ2-1 | NA | TRBV6-1 | CASSLTGGIEQFF
TRBJ2-1 | NA | TRBV12-3/TRBV12-4 | CASGGLAVNEQFF
TRBJ1-6 | medium-sized | TRBV12-3/TRBV12-4 | CASSRSAGVFNSPLHF
TRBJ2-5 | medium-sized | TRBV6-6 | CASSYLAVQETQYF
TRBJ2-1 | medium-sized | TRBV27 | CASSPQGPSSYNEQFF
TRBJ1-2 | medium-sized | TRBV19 | CASAPTRGDYGYTF
TRBJ1-3 | medium-sized | TRBV19 | CASSGAISGNTIYF
TRBJ2-5 | medium-sized | TRBV6-5 | CASSYSGDFSGVETQYF
TRBJ2-7 | NA | TRBV6-5 | CASSTRLAGASYEQYF
TRBJ2-1 | NA | TRBV15 | CATSRVGQSGRALLFSVF
TRBJ2-1 | NA | TRBV30 | CAWDVFNEQFF
TRBJ2-5 | NA | TRBV24-1 | CATSDSHIGGGSETQYF
TRBJ2-1 | medium-sized | TRBV6-5 | CASGLSSYNEQFF
TRBJ2-7 | NA | TRBV12-3/TRBV12-4 | CASSFGGGESEQYF
TRBJ2-7 | NA | TRBV6-5 | CASSRSGGRGSYEQYF
TRBJ2-1 | NA | TRBV30 | CAWSSGTSGRVFEDEQFF
TRBJ2-5 | medium-sized | TRBV19 | CASWGGASQETQYF
TRBJ1-2 | NA | TRBV7-2 | CASPHPSRGAGGYTF
TRBJ2-1 | medium-sized | TRBV27 | CASSFQNGEQFF
TRBJ2-5 | medium-sized | TRBV12-3/TRBV12-4 | CASRLAGEETQYF
TRBJ1-1 | NA | TRBV7-6 | CASSFQLNTEAFF